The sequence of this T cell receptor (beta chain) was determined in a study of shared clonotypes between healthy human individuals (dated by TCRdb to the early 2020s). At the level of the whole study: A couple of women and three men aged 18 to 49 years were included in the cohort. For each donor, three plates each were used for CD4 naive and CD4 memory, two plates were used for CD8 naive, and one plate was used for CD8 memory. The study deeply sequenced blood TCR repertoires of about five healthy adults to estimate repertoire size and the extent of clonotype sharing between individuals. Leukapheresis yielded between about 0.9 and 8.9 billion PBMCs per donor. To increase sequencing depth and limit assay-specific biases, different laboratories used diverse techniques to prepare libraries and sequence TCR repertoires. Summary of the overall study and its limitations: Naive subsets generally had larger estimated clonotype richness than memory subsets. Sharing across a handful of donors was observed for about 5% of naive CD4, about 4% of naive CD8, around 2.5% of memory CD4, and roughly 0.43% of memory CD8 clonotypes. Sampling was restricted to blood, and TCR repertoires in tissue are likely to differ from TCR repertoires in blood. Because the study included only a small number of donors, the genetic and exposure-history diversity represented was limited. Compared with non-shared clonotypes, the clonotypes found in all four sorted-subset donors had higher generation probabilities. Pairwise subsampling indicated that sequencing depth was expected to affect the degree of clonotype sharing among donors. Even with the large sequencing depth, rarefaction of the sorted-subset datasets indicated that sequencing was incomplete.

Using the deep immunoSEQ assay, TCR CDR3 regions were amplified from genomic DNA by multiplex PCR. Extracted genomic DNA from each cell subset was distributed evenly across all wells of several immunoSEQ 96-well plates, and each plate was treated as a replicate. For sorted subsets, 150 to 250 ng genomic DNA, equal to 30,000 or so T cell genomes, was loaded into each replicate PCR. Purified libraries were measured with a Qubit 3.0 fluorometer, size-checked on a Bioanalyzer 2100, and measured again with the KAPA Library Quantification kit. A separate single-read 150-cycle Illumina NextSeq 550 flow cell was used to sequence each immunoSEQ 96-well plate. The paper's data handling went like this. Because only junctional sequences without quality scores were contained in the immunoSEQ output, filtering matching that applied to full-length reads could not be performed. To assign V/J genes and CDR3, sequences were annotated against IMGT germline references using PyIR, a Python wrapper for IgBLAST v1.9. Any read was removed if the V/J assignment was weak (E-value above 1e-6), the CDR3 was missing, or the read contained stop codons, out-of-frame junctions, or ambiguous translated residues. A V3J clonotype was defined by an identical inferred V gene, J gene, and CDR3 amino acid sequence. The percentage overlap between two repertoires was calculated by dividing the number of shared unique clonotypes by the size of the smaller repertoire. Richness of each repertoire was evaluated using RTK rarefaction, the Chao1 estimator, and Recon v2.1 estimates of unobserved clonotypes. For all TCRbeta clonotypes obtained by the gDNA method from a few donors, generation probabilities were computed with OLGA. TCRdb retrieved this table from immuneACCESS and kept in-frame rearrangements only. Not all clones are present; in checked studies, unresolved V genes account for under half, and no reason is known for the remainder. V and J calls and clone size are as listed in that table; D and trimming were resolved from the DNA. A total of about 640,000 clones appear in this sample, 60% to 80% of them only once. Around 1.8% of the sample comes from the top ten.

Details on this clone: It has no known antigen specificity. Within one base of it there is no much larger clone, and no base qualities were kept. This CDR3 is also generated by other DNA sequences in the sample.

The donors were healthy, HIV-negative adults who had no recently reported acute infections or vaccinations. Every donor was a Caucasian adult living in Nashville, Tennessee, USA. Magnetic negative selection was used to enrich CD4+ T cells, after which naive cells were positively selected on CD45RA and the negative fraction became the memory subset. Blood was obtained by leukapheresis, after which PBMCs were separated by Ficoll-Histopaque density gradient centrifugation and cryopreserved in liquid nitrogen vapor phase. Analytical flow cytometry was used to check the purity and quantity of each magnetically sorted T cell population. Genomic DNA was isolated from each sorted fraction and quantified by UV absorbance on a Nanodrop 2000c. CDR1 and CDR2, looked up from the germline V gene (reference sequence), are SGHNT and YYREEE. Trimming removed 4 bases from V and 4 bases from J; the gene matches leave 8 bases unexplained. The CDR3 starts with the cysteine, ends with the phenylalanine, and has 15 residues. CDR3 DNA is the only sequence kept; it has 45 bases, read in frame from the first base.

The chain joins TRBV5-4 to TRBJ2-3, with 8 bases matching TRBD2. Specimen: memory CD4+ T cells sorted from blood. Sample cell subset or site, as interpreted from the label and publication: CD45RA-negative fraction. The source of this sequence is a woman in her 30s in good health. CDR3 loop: CASSPGTSGSDTQYF. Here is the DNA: TGTGCCAGCAGCCCCGGGACTAGTGGCTCAGATACGCAGTATTTT.